A selection of T cell receptor beta chains follows, all from one sample in a study of cytomegalovirus exposure and HLA in healthy donors. Profiling relied on immunoSEQ multiplex PCR, and the TCRdb table lists in-frame clones only, not all of them. The sample records approximately 300,000 clones, about 85% being singletons. Sequencing was performed on PBMCs. All receptors derive from a woman in her 30s in good health and CMV-seropositive. Both conserved end residues are part of each CDR3. The D gene is left open where the match is weak. Size is omitted from some rows. Given values are once, few, many or a class for expanded clones.

clone size	V gene	D gene	CDR3 length	J gene	CDR3 DNA	CDR3 protein
-	TRBV27	-	18	TRBJ1-4	TGTGCCAGCAGCCCAGGTGCAAAATGGCTTGCAACTAATGAAAAACTGTTTTTT	CASSPGAKWLATNEKLFF
-	TRBV18	-	16	TRBJ1-2	TGTGCCAGCTCACCCTCCTCCGGGGGCACAGGTCTGATTCAAACCTTC	CASSPSSGGTGLIQTF
-	TRBV27	-	14	TRBJ1-5	TGTGCCAGCAAAGGGGGGGAGGGCAATCAGCCCCAGCATTTT	CASKGGEGNQPQHF
-	TRBV7-3	-	13	TRBJ1-1	TGTGCCAGCAGCTTAGACTTATACACTGAAGCTTTCTTT	CASSLDLYTEAFF
few	TRBV11-2	TRBD1	16	TRBJ2-2	TGTGCCAGCAGCTTAGTAGGACAGGTGAACACCGGGGAGCTGTTTTTT	CASSLVGQVNTGELFF
-	TRBV15	-	18	TRBJ2-7	TGTGCCACCAGCAGAGATCCCGGAGGGTCGGTGACTACCTACGAGCAGTACTTC	CATSRDPGGSVTTYEQYF
-	TRBV7-9	-	13	TRBJ1-1	TGTGCCAGCAGCTTATACTCGCAGGTTGAAGCTTTCTTT	CASSLYSQVEAFF
-	TRBV7-3	TRBD2	15	TRBJ2-2	TGTGCCAGCAGCTTATCGGGGCGGGAGGCCGGGGAGCTGTTTTTT	CASSLSGREAGELFF
-	TRBV7-7	-	14	TRBJ2-2	TGTGCCAGCAGCTTAGGGCAGAACACCGGGGAGCTGTTTTTT	CASSLGQNTGELFF
-	TRBV27	-	14	TRBJ2-7	TGTGCCAGCAGTTTAGGTCAGGGTCGACGCGAGCAGTACTTC	CASSLGQGRREQYF
once	TRBV29-1	-	12	TRBJ1-1	TGCAGCGTTGAAAAACAGTCCACTGAAGCTTTCTTT	CSVEKQSTEAFF
-	TRBV2	TRBD2	18	TRBJ2-2	TGTGCCAGCAGGACGGGACTAGCGGGGGGGCCGAGGACCGGGGAGCTGTTTTTT	CASRTGLAGGPRTGELFF
-	TRBV6-5	TRBD2	15	TRBJ2-1	TGTGCCAGCACTTCACTAGCGGGGTCCTACAATGAGCAGTTCTTC	CASTSLAGSYNEQFF
-	TRBV30	-	13	TRBJ1-2	TGTGCCTGGAGTCCGCCGACAAACTATGGCTACACCTTC	CAWSPPTNYGYTF
once	TRBV5-4	-	14	TRBJ2-2	TGTGCCAGCAGCTTGGCCTTAAAAGCCGGGGAGCTGTTTTTT	CASSLALKAGELFF
-	TRBV29-1	TRBD1	14	TRBJ2-2	TGCAGCGTTGAAGCAGGGACAGGGGAGGGGGAGCTGTTTTTT	CSVEAGTGEGELFF
-	TRBV30	-	13	TRBJ1-1	TGTGCCTGGAGCCCCCAGTTGAACACTGAAGCTTTCTTT	CAWSPQLNTEAFF
-	TRBV27	TRBD1	17	TRBJ2-7	TGTGCCAGCAGTTCCCTACTGACAGGGGCAGCGTTGTACGAGCAGTACTTC	CASSSLLTGAALYEQYF
-	TRBV28	TRBD1	16	TRBJ2-7	TGTGCCAGCAGTTTCTCACAGGGGCGTCATTCGTACGAGCAGTACTTC	CASSFSQGRHSYEQYF
few	TRBV28	-	12	TRBJ1-5	TGTGCCAGCACCCAAAGCAATCAGCCCCAGCATTTT	CASTQSNQPQHF
-	TRBV2	TRBD2	15	TRBJ2-1	TGTGCCAGCAGCACCGGGACTAGCGACTACAATGAGCAGTTCTTC	CASSTGTSDYNEQFF
-	TRBV11-2	TRBD1	15	TRBJ1-4	TGTGCCAGCAGCCCTACAGGGGGCGTGGGGGAAAAACTGTTTTTT	CASSPTGGVGEKLFF
-	TRBV13	-	17	TRBJ2-1	TGTGCCAGCAGTCCGAGGGTGTCCGGGACACTATACAATGAGCAGTTCTTC	CASSPRVSGTLYNEQFF
-	TRBV20-1	TRBD1	11	TRBJ2-7	TGCAGTGCTCGTTCAGACAGGGGCCCCTTCTTC	CSARSDRGPFF
-	TRBV7-9	TRBD1	16	TRBJ1-1	TGTGCCAGCAGCTCAACGAAACAGGGGGCGTATGCTGAAGCTTTCTTT	CASSSTKQGAYAEAFF
-	TRBV13	-	18	TRBJ2-4	TGTGCCAGCAGAATTGGCGCCGGGGGCGGGATAGCCAAAAACATTCAGTACTTC	CASRIGAGGGIAKNIQYF
-	TRBV6-5	TRBD1	13	TRBJ2-7	TGTGCCAGCAGTCCTAGGACAGGGAACGAGCAGTACTTC	CASSPRTGNEQYF
-	TRBV6-5	TRBD1	13	TRBJ2-7	TGTGCCAGCGGGGACAGGGGGCCCTACGAGCAGTACTTC	CASGDRGPYEQYF
once	TRBV10-3	TRBD1	13	TRBJ1-5	TGTGCCAGTGAACCCACAGGGGATCAGCCCCAGCATTTT	CASEPTGDQPQHF
-	TRBV11-2	TRBD1	15	TRBJ2-2	TGTGCCAGCAGCCAAGGGGGCGTAGACACCGGGGAGCTGTTTTTT	CASSQGGVDTGELFF
-	TRBV4-3	-	18	TRBJ1-2	TGCGCCAGCAGCCAAGCAGTTCAGGCGATAGTCTTAAACTATGGCTACACCTTC	CASSQAVQAIVLNYGYTF
-	TRBV19	TRBD2	14	TRBJ2-7	TGTGCCAGTAGTATTGGGACTAGCGGATACGAGCAGTACTTC	CASSIGTSGYEQYF
-	TRBV29-1	-	15	TRBJ1-1	TGCAGCGTTGCAACGAGGCTCAGGTTGAACACTGAAGCTTTCTTT	CSVATRLRLNTEAFF
-	TRBV6-6	TRBD2	16	TRBJ2-7	TGTGCCAGCAGTTTTTCAAATAGCGGGAGATCCTACGAGCAGTACTTC	CASSFSNSGRSYEQYF
few	TRBV9	TRBD1	15	TRBJ1-2	TGTGCCAGCAGCGTGCACACCGGGACAGATTATGGCTACACCTTC	CASSVHTGTDYGYTF
-	TRBV25-1	-	11	TRBJ2-7	TGTGCCAGCTATGGGTCCTACGAGCAGTACTTC	CASYGSYEQYF
-	TRBV6-6	TRBD1	13	TRBJ2-5	TGTGCCACCCTTACAGGGGGCGGAGAGACCCAGTACTTC	CATLTGGGETQYF